The 9 T cell receptor beta chains in this list originate from one sample, sequenced in a study of monozygotic twins with inflammatory bowel disease. TCRdb reprocessed the 5' RACE reads and keeps a single row for each CDR3 protein, giving no DNA. The table counts some 200,000 distinct CDR3 sequences; around 1.5% lies in the top ten. The specimen was blood. The receptors derive from a human donor with ulcerative colitis or Crohn's disease, or a healthy co-twin of an affected twin (not recorded which).

CDR3 sequence: CASSLVGQSSYEQYF. This rearrangement joins TRBV11-2 to TRBJ2-7; the D call from TCRdb, TRBD1, cannot be confirmed without DNA. Germline assignment: CDR1 SGHAT and CDR2 FQNNGV. The CDR3 sequence is 15 residues long.

The chain recombines TRBV5-1 with TRBJ1-1; absent DNA, TCRdb's TRBD1 call cannot be checked. The CDR3 is 17 residues long. Germline-derived CDR1 and CDR2 are SGHRS and YFSETQ. The CDR3 reads CASSPVRGELGNTEAFF.

The chain uses TRBV7-9 and TRBJ1-4. The CDR3 extends over 15 amino acids. Germline loops: CDR1 SEHNR, CDR2 FQNEAQ (reference sequence). This CDR3 reads CASSLGPATNEKLFF.

This chain joins TRBV7-6 and TRBJ2-7; TCRdb selects TRBD1, and the lack of DNA leaves this call unchecked. The CDR3 has 13 residues. Germline values: CDR1 SGHVS, CDR2 FNYEAQ. The chain's CDR3 is CASMSGEAYEQYF.

The chain is built from TRBV6-1 and TRBJ1-1; with no DNA, the TCRdb D assignment of TRBD1 cannot be verified. The CDR3 totals 18 residues. In germline, CDR1 is MNHNS, CDR2 SASEGT. The CDR3 sequence: CASSPLYPKTGSHTEAFF.

The V gene is TRBV12-3 or TRBV12-4, the J gene TRBJ2-1; lacking DNA, the TRBD1 call made by TCRdb goes unchecked. The CDR3 spans 17 residues. CDR3 residues: CASTLMSGALSYNEQFF.

The rearrangement links TRBV20-1 to TRBJ2-1. In germline, CDR1 is DFQATT, CDR2 SNEGSKA (reference sequence). The CDR3 runs 15 residues. Here the CDR3 reads CSARDRGFDYNEQFF.

J is TRBJ2-3 and V is TRBV6-1; TCRdb picks TRBD1, but there is no DNA to check that call. The CDR3 loop spans 16 amino acids. CDR1 MNHNS and CDR2 SASEGT come from the germline V gene. The CDR3 protein is CASAPGWGPSTDTQYF.

This chain uses TRBV5-1 with TRBJ2-7; TCRdb calls TRBD1, which cannot be checked without DNA. CDR1 and CDR2 (germline): SGHRS, YFSETQ. CDR3 length: 15 amino acids. CDR3 residues: CASSFDRGGFYEQYF.